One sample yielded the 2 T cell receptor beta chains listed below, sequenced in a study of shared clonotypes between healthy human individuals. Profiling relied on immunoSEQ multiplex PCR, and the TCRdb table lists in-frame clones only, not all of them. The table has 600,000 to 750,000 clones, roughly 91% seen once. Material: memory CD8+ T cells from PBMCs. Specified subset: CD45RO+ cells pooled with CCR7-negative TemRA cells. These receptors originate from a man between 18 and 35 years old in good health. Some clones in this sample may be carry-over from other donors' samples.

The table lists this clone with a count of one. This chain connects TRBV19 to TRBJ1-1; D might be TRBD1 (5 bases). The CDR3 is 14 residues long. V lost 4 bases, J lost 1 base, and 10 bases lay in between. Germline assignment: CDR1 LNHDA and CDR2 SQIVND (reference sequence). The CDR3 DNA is TGTGCCAGTAGTACCAGGGTTTCGAACACTGAAGCTTTCTTT. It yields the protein CASSTRVSNTEAFF.

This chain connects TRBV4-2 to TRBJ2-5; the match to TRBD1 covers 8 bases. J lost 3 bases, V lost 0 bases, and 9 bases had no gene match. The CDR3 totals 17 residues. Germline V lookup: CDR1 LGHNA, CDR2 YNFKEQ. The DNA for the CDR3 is TGTGCCAGCAGCCAAGAATTACAGGGGGGCAGAAAAGAGACCCAGTACTTC. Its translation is CASSQELQGGRKETQYF.